The present TCR beta chain was sequenced within a study of T-cell memory formation after mild COVID-19. TCRdb passed the 5' RACE reads through MiXCR, listing each CDR3 protein once. Here the sample spans just under 150,000 distinct CDR3 sequences, 15% to 20% being singletons. After removal of 6 bases from V and 3 bases from J, the junction contained 9 bases not matched to a gene. This CDR3 region has 15 residues. Germline V gene lookup returns CDR1 MNHEY and CDR2 SVGAGI. The J gene is TRBJ2-3, the V gene TRBV6-5, with 7 bases aligning to TRBD2. Sequenced material: PBMCs or a T cell subset sorted from them (not recorded which). The clonotype originates from an adult woman who had mild COVID-19 (a few samples of this study predate the infection). Cell type and time point are not known. CDR3 nucleotide sequence: TGTGCCAGCAGCCGAGCCCGAGCGGGGACAGATACGCAGTATTTT. It yields the protein CASSRARAGTDTQYF.